One and the same sample provided the 25 T cell receptor beta chains below, sequenced in a study of blood T cells in healthy people across ages. Sample-barcoded 5' priming and a J-beta primer mix drove a second PCR of roughly 6 to 12 cycles. TCRdb re-derived calls from the 5' RACE reads in MiXCR, one entry per CDR3 protein. The table has 550,000 to 600,000 distinct CDR3 sequences, more than 45% seen once. Sequencing was done on a sample of blood. Source of these receptors: a man older than 75 in good health.

This chain uses TRBV7-2 with TRBJ2-5; D call uncertain. The CDR3 is made up of 13 amino acids. Germline lookup yields CDR1 SGHTA and CDR2 FQGNSA. V shed 3 bases and J shed 4 bases, with 9 bases lying between them. The CDR3 protein is CASSFVLLETQYF. DNA of the CDR3: TGTGCCAGCAGCTTCGTACTCTTAGAGACCCAGTACTTC.

For this clonotype: One end of the junction fails to match germline, which may point to a read error. The chain is built from TRBV6-5 and TRBJ1-1, with TRBD1 matching over 8 bases. The CDR3 is made up of 15 amino acids. Germline CDR1 reads MNHEY; CDR2 reads SVGAGI. CDR3 residues: CASSHSGGSNTEAFF. Written as DNA, the CDR3 is TGTGCCAGCAGTCACTCAGGGGGCTCGAACACTGAAGCTTTCTTT.

V gene TRBV7-8 combines with J gene TRBJ2-1; D call uncertain. This CDR3 region has 14 residues. Germline CDR1 is SGHVS and CDR2 is FQNEAQ. The V end was cut by 1 base, the J end by 8 bases, with 12 bases between. CDR3 residues: CASSLGARRDEQFF. As DNA, the CDR3 is TGTGCCAGCAGCTTAGGAGCGAGACGGGATGAGCAGTTCTTC.

This clonotype was counted a few times. V usage is TRBV20-1 and J usage is TRBJ2-1; possibly TRBD1 for D (5 bases). V was pared by 0 bases and J by 5 bases, with 11 bases between. Germline V lookup: CDR1 DFQATT, CDR2 SNEGSKA (reference sequence). CDR3 length equals 14 residues. The CDR3 protein is CSARDPGRNNEQFF. Written as DNA, the CDR3 is TGCAGTGCTAGAGATCCAGGGCGGAACAATGAGCAGTTCTTC.

This rearrangement joins TRBV3-1 to TRBJ2-1, with no clear D. Between the trimmed V and J ends, which lost 3 bases and 9 bases, there was a span of 9 bases. The CDR3 totals 12 residues. Germline CDR1 and CDR2: LGHDT and YNNKEL (reference sequence). The CDR3 coding sequence is TGTGCCAGCAGCCAGAAAGAGATTGAGCAGTTCTTC. Amino acids: CASSQKEIEQFF.

The V and J genes are TRBV20-1 and TRBJ1-2; 9 nucleotides line up with TRBD1. The CDR3 runs 13 residues. The ends lost 6 bases at V and 6 bases at J; junction bases unmatched: 8. The germline gives CDR1 DFQATT, CDR2 SNEGSKA (reference sequence). In DNA form, the CDR3 reads TGCAGTGCCCCCGTGGGACAGGGAGATGGCTACACCTTC. It translates to CSAPVGQGDGYTF.

For this clonotype: Being one base from a much bigger clone, this may be a read error. The chain employs TRBV6-1 and TRBJ2-3; D is perhaps TRBD2 (6 bases). The length of the CDR3 is 17 residues. V was clipped by 5 bases and J by 2 bases, with 20 bases between them. The germline gives CDR1 MNHNS, CDR2 SASEGT. The CDR3 region is CASSKTVAGRPTDTQYF. Written as DNA, the CDR3 is TGTGCCAGCAGTAAGACCGTCGCGGGGAGGCCCACAGATACGCAGTATTTT.

The rearrangement uses TRBV7-9 and TRBJ2-3; D remains unclear. From germline, CDR1 is SEHNR and CDR2 FQNEAQ (reference sequence). The V end lost 3 bases, the J end lost 2 bases, and 9 bases lay between the germline ends. The CDR3 extends over 14 amino acids. The CDR3 spells CASSFRSNTDTQYF. CDR3 bases: TGTGCCAGCAGCTTTAGGTCAAACACAGATACGCAGTATTTT.

The chain couples TRBV27 to TRBJ2-2, with D perhaps matching TRBD2 (6 bases). This CDR3 region has 15 residues. Trimming removed 7 bases at V and 3 bases at J, with 15 bases between. Germline V CDR1 and CDR2: MNHEY, SMNVEV (reference sequence). CDR3 amino acids: CASKLGGTDTGELFF. The CDR3, as DNA: TGTGCCAGCAAACTGGGGGGTACGGACACCGGGGAGCTGTTTTTT.

This chain uses TRBV5-6 with TRBJ2-6; 7 positions agree with TRBD1. The CDR3 extends over 21 amino acids. V trimming: 4 bases; J trimming: 0 bases; junction bases outside the gene matches: 19. CDR1 and CDR2 (germline): SGHDT, YYEEEE. The CDR3 nucleotides are TGTGCCAGCAGCCGAGGAAGGAGGACAGGAGCAAGAATCTCTGGGGCCAACGTCCTGACTTTC. Translated, it gives CASSRGRRTGARISGANVLTF. Using reference TRBV5-6 and TRBJ2-6 for the parts outside the CDR3, the full variable domain is DAGVTQSPTHLIKTRGQQVTLRCSPKSGHDTVSWYQQALGQGPQFIFQYYEEEERQRGNFPDRFSGHQFPNYSSELNVNALLLGDSALYLCASSRGRRTGARISGANVLTFGAGSRLTVL.

V is TRBV6-6 and J is TRBJ2-3; no clear D gene. This CDR3 region has 15 residues. V lost 9 bases and J lost 2, with 18 bases in between. Germline V gene lookup returns CDR1 MNHNY and CDR2 SVGAGI (reference sequence). The CDR3 region has the DNA TGTGCCAGTTCGAAGGTCTCTCCAACCACAGATACGCAGTATTTT. Its translation is CASSKVSPTTDTQYF.

This clonotype was seen a single time. This clone may be a read error of a much larger clone one base away. The chain is built from TRBV6-5 and TRBJ2-5; 15 positions match TRBD2. The end of the DNA is better explained by TRBJ2-7, so the J call may be wrong. CDR3 size: 18 residues. Germline V CDR1 and CDR2: MNHEY, SVGAGI. The CDR3 coding sequence is TGTACCAGCAGTTACTCGAAAGTTGGGACTAGCGGGAGGAGCGAGCAGTACTTC. It specifies CTSSYSKVGTSGRSEQYF.

Only a few counts were recorded for this clonotype. The chain has TRBV7-2 and TRBJ2-5, with D possibly TRBD1 on 6 matching bases. From germline, CDR1 is SGHTA and CDR2 FQGNSA. Deletions cut 2 bases from V and 4 bases from J, with 11 bases between. The CDR3 is made up of 14 amino acids. The CDR3 here is CASSLIGGRETQYF. In nucleotides, the CDR3 is TGTGCCAGCAGCTTAATTGGGGGCAGAGAGACCCAGTACTTC.

The chain is built from TRBV11-1 and TRBJ2-2; TRBD2 agrees at 8 bases. The V segment lost 6 bases and the J segment 4 bases; nucleotides outside the gene matches: 10. This CDR3 has 16 residues. Per germline, CDR1 SGHAT and CDR2 FQDESV (reference sequence). The CDR3 region is CASSRGGRRGTGELFF. In nucleotides, the CDR3 is TGTGCCAGCAGTAGGGGCGGGAGGCGCGGCACCGGGGAGCTGTTTTTT.

The V and J genes are TRBV5-1 and TRBJ2-6, with no clear D. This CDR3 comprises 15 residues. Per germline, CDR1 SGHRS and CDR2 YFSETQ. The V end was cut by 2 bases, the J end by 8 bases, with 14 bases between. CDR3 in amino acids: CASSFTALGTNVLTF. The CDR3 DNA reads as TGCGCCAGCAGCTTCACTGCCCTGGGGACCAACGTCCTGACTTTC.

This clonotype was observed a few times. A much larger clone lies one base from this, so it may be a read error. The chain recombines TRBV6-5 with TRBJ2-7, with D unclear. This CDR3 has 13 amino acids. V was cut by 4 bases and J by 3 bases, with 10 bases left in between. CDR1 and CDR2 (germline): MNHEY, SVGAGI. The CDR3 protein is CASSCWLNYEQYF. The CDR3 region has the DNA TGTGCCAGCAGTTGCTGGCTAAACTACGAGCAGTACTTC.

This clonotype was found a few times. The CDR3 DNA reads TGTGCCAGCAGCCCGACAGGGGACCGTGAAAAACTGTTTTTT. Translated: CASSPTGDREKLFF. The chain couples TRBV4-2 to TRBJ1-4, with TRBD1 matching over 8 bases. The CDR3 runs 14 residues. Germline assignment: CDR1 LGHNA and CDR2 YNFKEQ. Unmatched junction bases numbered 5, after V lost 4 bases and J lost 7 bases.

This sequence joins TRBV10-2 and TRBJ2-1; tentatively, D is TRBD2 (6 bases). V dropped 6 bases and J dropped 0 bases, with 15 bases sitting between them. Germline V CDR1 and CDR2: WSHSY, SAAADI. The CDR3 is 16 residues long. The CDR3 here is CASRPTRGSSYNEQFF. The CDR3 DNA is TGCGCCAGCAGGCCAACCCGGGGGAGCTCCTACAATGAGCAGTTCTTC.

With respect to this clonotype: Germline is not matched at one junction end, which may reflect a read error. V usage is TRBV7-2 and J usage is TRBJ2-7; 7 positions match TRBD2. CDR3 length: 14 amino acids. Looked up from germline, CDR1 is SGHTA and CDR2 is FQGNSA. CDR3 nucleotide sequence: TGTGCCAGCAGCGTAGCCAGCGGGATCAACGAGCAGTACTTC. Translated: CASSVASGINEQYF. The variable domain in full, with the rest retrieved from reference TRBV7-2 and TRBJ2-7, is GAGVSQSPSNKVTEKGKDVELRCDPISGHTALYWYRQSLGQGLEFLIYFQGNSAPDKSGLPSDRFSAERTGGSVSTLTIQRTQQEDSAVYLCASSVASGINEQYFGPGTRLTVT.

The chain joins TRBV29-1 to TRBJ2-1, with TRBD2 identical over 7 bases. The CDR3 length is 14 residues. V lost 3 bases and J lost 4; bases outside the gene matches: 6. CDR1 is SQVTM and CDR2 is ANQGSEA in the germline V gene. CDR3 sequence: CSVDQSSGYNEQFF. The DNA for the CDR3 is TGCAGCGTTGATCAGTCTAGCGGATACAATGAGCAGTTCTTC.

The chain uses TRBV7-2 and TRBJ2-1; TRBD2 matches at 8 bases. The CDR3 runs to 15 residues. CDR1 is SGHTA, CDR2 FQGNSA, per germline. Trimming at V came to 1 base and at J to 3 bases, leaving 2 bases not matched to a gene. The CDR3 spells CASSLELADYNEQFF. For the CDR3, the DNA is TGTGCCAGCAGCTTAGAACTAGCGGACTACAATGAGCAGTTCTTC.

The chain's CDR3 is CASSLGRDKLHSGANVLTF. The DNA of the CDR3 is TGTGCCAGCAGCTTAGGCCGGGACAAACTACACTCTGGGGCCAACGTCCTGACTTTC. The chain joins TRBV7-9 to TRBJ2-6; a weak D match, TRBD1 (6 bases). CDR1 is SEHNR and CDR2 is FQNEAQ in the germline V gene (reference sequence). Trimming removed 1 base at V and 0 bases at J, with 16 bases between. This CDR3 spans 19 amino acids.

This rearrangement joins TRBV20-1 to TRBJ2-3, with D possibly being TRBD2 (6 bases). The V and J ends lost 6 bases and 5 bases respectively, with 15 bases between them. CDR1 DFQATT and CDR2 SNEGSKA come from the germline V gene (reference sequence). This CDR3 spans 13 amino acids. The CDR3 here is CSAYSGSEDTQYF. In DNA form, the CDR3 reads TGCAGTGCCTATAGCGGTTCCGAAGATACGCAGTATTTT.

V and J are TRBV5-1 and TRBJ2-2, with 8 positions matching TRBD1. The CDR3 has 15 amino acids. Trimming removed 5 bases from V and 0 bases from J; junction bases left unmatched: 3. The germline gives CDR1 SGHRS, CDR2 YFSETQ. The CDR3 is CASSPGGANTGELFF. CDR3 sequence (DNA): TGCGCCAGCAGTCCAGGGGGCGCGAACACCGGGGAGCTGTTTTTT.

The genes are TRBV12-3 or TRBV12-4 and TRBJ2-7; 7 bases are a match to TRBD1. The J call may be in error: the DNA end matches TRBJ2-5 better. The CDR3 is 14 amino acids. As DNA, the CDR3 is TGTGCCAGTCTAGGGCAGGGGGAGTTTGGGACCCAGTACTTC. It encodes CASLGQGEFGTQYF.